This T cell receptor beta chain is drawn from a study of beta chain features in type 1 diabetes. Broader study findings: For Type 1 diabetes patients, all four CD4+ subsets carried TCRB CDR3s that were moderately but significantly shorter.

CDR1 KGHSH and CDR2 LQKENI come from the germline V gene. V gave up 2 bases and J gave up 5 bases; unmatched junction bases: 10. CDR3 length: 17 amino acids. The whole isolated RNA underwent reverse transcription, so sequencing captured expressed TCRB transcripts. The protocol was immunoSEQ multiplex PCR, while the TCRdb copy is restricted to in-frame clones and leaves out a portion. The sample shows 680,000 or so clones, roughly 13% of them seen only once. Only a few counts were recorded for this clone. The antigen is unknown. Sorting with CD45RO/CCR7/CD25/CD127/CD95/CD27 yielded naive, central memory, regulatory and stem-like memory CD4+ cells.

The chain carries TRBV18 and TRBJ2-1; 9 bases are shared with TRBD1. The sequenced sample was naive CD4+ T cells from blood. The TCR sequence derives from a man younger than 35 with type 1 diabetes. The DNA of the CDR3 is TGTGCCAGCTCACCATTAAGGACAGGGGTGAGGGACAATGAGCAGTTCTTC. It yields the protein CASSPLRTGVRDNEQFF.